The rows below give T cell receptor beta chains drawn from one sample of a study of blood T cell repertoires in COVID-19. Sequencing used immunoSEQ multiplex PCR; TCRdb keeps in-frame clones, though not all of them. There are roughly 130,000 clones in the sample; around 87% occur only once, and approximately 3.3% lies in the top ten. Sequenced sample: peripheral blood. The source is a woman aged 55-69 years with acute or convalescent COVID-19. The CDR3 runs from the conserved cysteine through the conserved F or W. D genes are given only for firm matches. A row's size may be missing; if present it is once, few, many or a size class.

TRBJ2-3 | TRBD1 | TRBV6-5 | - | TGTGCCAGCAGTTACTCCCGACAGGGGGCGGCAGATACGCAGTATTTT | CASSYSRQGAADTQYF
TRBJ1-6 | - | TRBV25-1 | - | TGTGCCAGCAGTGAAGGTCAGGGGAGTAATTCACCCCTCCACTTT | CASSEGQGSNSPLHF
TRBJ2-1 | TRBD1 | TRBV30 | - | TGTGCCTGGAGGGCCACGGCGGGACAGGGCATCAATGAGCAGTTCTTC | CAWRATAGQGINEQFF
TRBJ1-4 | - | TRBV28 | - | TGTGCCAGCAGTTTACAGGGGATTAATGAAAAACTGTTTTTT | CASSLQGINEKLFF
TRBJ1-1 | - | TRBV3-1/TRBV3-2 | - | TGTGCCAGCAGCCAGAGCGGAACCTCGGCCACTGAAGCTTTCTTT | CASSQSGTSATEAFF
TRBJ2-3 | TRBD2 | TRBV10-1 | - | TGCGCCAGCAGAGCGGGACTAGCGAGCACAGATACGCAGTATTTT | CASRAGLASTDTQYF
TRBJ2-1 | TRBD2 | TRBV5-4 | - | TGTGCCAGCAGCTCCACTAGCGGCTCCTACAATGAGCAGTTCTTC | CASSSTSGSYNEQFF
TRBJ1-3 | - | TRBV20-1 | - | TGCAGTGCCTTGGACGGGGACACCATATATTTT | CSALDGDTIYF
TRBJ2-1 | - | TRBV7-9 | - | TGTGCCAGCAGCTTAGGGTGGGATTCGGGAACGCGCAATGAGCAGTTCTTC | CASSLGWDSGTRNEQFF
TRBJ1-2 | - | TRBV28 | - | TGTGCCAGCATCTTATCCGGTTCTCGAACTAACTATGGCTACACCTTC | CASILSGSRTNYGYTF
TRBJ1-2 | TRBD1 | TRBV6-5 | - | TGTGCCAGCAGGGGGGACAGGGTTGGCTATGGCTACACCTTC | CASRGDRVGYGYTF
TRBJ1-1 | - | TRBV3-1/TRBV3-2 | - | TGTGCCAGCAGCCCCAGGGAAGGGGCTGAAGCTTTCTTT | CASSPREGAEAFF
TRBJ1-2 | TRBD1 | TRBV3-1/TRBV3-2 | - | TGTGCCAGCAGTTTGGGACAGAAAGGCGGCTACACCTTC | CASSLGQKGGYTF
TRBJ2-2 | TRBD2 | TRBV10-2 | - | TGCGCCAGCAGGCGGACTAGCGGGAGGGACACCGGGGAGCTGTTTTTT | CASRRTSGRDTGELFF
TRBJ2-2 | - | TRBV5-1 | few | TGCGCCAGCAGCCCTACCCTCAACACCGGGGAGCTGTTTTTT | CASSPTLNTGELFF
TRBJ2-3 | - | TRBV1 | - | TGCACCAGCAGCCAAGGATCCGGGTACACAGATACGCAGTATTTT | CTSSQGSGYTDTQYF
TRBJ1-2 | - | TRBV28 | - | TGTGCCAGCAATACAGGGCTTGGGTTTTATGGCTACACCTTC | CASNTGLGFYGYTF
TRBJ2-2 | - | TRBV10-1 | - | TGCGCCAGCAGCCAAGACAGATTGGGGACCGGGGAGCTGTTTTTT | CASSQDRLGTGELFF
TRBJ1-1 | - | TRBV12-5 | - | TGTGCTAGTGGTTTGGCCCGACAGTTGAACACTGAAGCTTTCTTT | CASGLARQLNTEAFF
TRBJ2-1 | TRBD2 | TRBV9 | few | TGTGCCAGCAGCGTAGAACTAGGGCGGGGGGTCAATGAGCAGTTCTTC | CASSVELGRGVNEQFF
TRBJ1-5 | TRBD1 | TRBV24-1 | - | TGTGCCACCAGTTCGGGACAGGGCAATCAGCCCCAGCATTTT | CATSSGQGNQPQHF
TRBJ2-5 | TRBD1 | TRBV19 | - | TGTGCCAGTAGTAGGACAGGGATGGTAAGAGAGACCCAGTACTTC | CASSRTGMVRETQYF
TRBJ1-1 | TRBD1 | TRBV2 | - | TGTGCCAGCAGTAAACAGGGGGGCGCGATTCAAAACACTGAAGCTTTCTTT | CASSKQGGAIQNTEAFF
TRBJ1-6 | - | TRBV3-1/TRBV3-2 | - | TGTGCCAGCAGTCCAATCCAGGGTTCACCCCTCCACTTT | CASSPIQGSPLHF
TRBJ1-6 | - | TRBV19 | once | TGTGCCAGTAGTATCGGGGGACCCCTCCACTTT | CASSIGGPLHF
TRBJ1-4 | - | TRBV5-1 | - | TGCGCCAGCAGCTTGGAGCGCGGGGGTGAAAAACTGTTTTTT | CASSLERGGEKLFF
TRBJ2-5 | - | TRBV2 | - | TGTGCCGACTGGGCGGGACAGGAGACCCAGTACTTC | CADWAGQETQYF
TRBJ2-3 | - | TRBV7-9 | - | TGTGCCAGCAGCTTACCACCCCTAAAAGATACGCAGTATTTT | CASSLPPLKDTQYF
TRBJ1-2 | - | TRBV18 | - | TGTGCCAGCTCATCTGACACTTTCTATGGCTACACCTTC | CASSSDTFYGYTF
TRBJ2-2 | - | TRBV5-1 | once | TGCGCCAGCAGCCACGCAGGGTCGAACGACGGGGAGCTGTTTTTT | CASSHAGSNDGELFF
TRBJ1-1 | - | TRBV30 | - | TGTGCCTGGAGTGCCTTACAGGGAATGAACACTGAAGCTTTCTTT | CAWSALQGMNTEAFF
TRBJ2-7 | TRBD2 | TRBV3-1/TRBV3-2 | - | TGTGCCAGCAGCCAAGGGGAGAGACTAGCATGGGGCTACGAGCAGTACTTC | CASSQGERLAWGYEQYF
TRBJ2-3 | - | TRBV15 | - | TGTGCCACCAGCAGAGACAGGGGCGACGGGAGGCCTAGCACAGATACGCAGTATTTT | CATSRDRGDGRPSTDTQYF
TRBJ1-4 | - | TRBV28 | - | TGTGCCAGCAGTTCTATTAATGAAAAACTGTTTTTT | CASSSINEKLFF
TRBJ2-1 | TRBD2 | TRBV15 | - | TGTGCCACCAGCAGTCCGCGGGAGCCCTACAATGAGCAGTTCTTC | CATSSPREPYNEQFF
TRBJ1-2 | - | TRBV28 | - | TGTGCCAGCAGTTCCCCCGGGACAACCTATGGCTACACCTTC | CASSSPGTTYGYTF
TRBJ2-1 | TRBD2 | TRBV9 | - | TGTGCCAGCAGTTTTCTCGGACTAGCGGGAGGGCTAGATCGGGATGAGCAGTTCTTC | CASSFLGLAGGLDRDEQFF
TRBJ1-5 | - | TRBV6-2/TRBV6-3 | - | TGTGCCAGCAGTTACCGACAGCCCTATCAGCCCCAGCATTTT | CASSYRQPYQPQHF
TRBJ1-5 | TRBD1 | TRBV9 | few | TGTGCCAGCAGCATCGGGACAGGGGGCAGTCAGCCCCAGCATTTT | CASSIGTGGSQPQHF
TRBJ1-4 | - | TRBV6-5 | - | TGTGCCAGCAGTTACTCGAACGGGAATGATGAAAAACTGTTTTTT | CASSYSNGNDEKLFF
TRBJ2-5 | - | TRBV19 | - | TGTGCCAGTAGTAGATCCCAGCGGAAAGAGACCCAGTACTTC | CASSRSQRKETQYF
TRBJ2-3 | TRBD2 | TRBV5-1 | - | TGCGCCAGCAGCTCCGGGGCGGGAGTCAAGGATACGCAGTATTTT | CASSSGAGVKDTQYF
TRBJ2-1 | TRBD2 | TRBV2 | few | TGTGCCAGCAGTGAACTAGCGGGAGGGATGGGTGAGCAGTTCTTC | CASSELAGGMGEQFF
TRBJ2-7 | - | TRBV28 | - | TGTGCCAGCGGACTTTTCTCCTACGAGCAGTACTTC | CASGLFSYEQYF
TRBJ2-2 | TRBD2 | TRBV6-2/TRBV6-3 | - | TGTGCCAGCAGTTACTCGGGTAGACTAGCGGGGATGGCCGGGGAGCTGTTTTTT | CASSYSGRLAGMAGELFF
TRBJ2-3 | TRBD2 | TRBV5-1 | - | TGCGCCAGCAGCTCGGGAGGGCCGGATACGCAGTATTTT | CASSSGGPDTQYF